The text below deals with one T cell receptor (beta chain). What it binds is unknown. The treatment here: oral pan-JAK inhibitor, 5-10 mg twice daily. Alopecia areata patients gave lesional scalp punch biopsies and peripheral blood samples. This sample was taken from a study of CD8+ T cells in alopecia areata. Study at large: Treated patients were given oral tofacitinib, which was dosed at 5 to 10 mg twice daily.

The CDR3 totals 13 residues. CDR1 and CDR2 (germline): MNHNS, SASEGT. V lost 4 bases and J lost 7, with 13 bases in between. Whole-study results and caveats: During tofacitinib treatment, many expanded lesional clones remained in scalp and blood. Researchers report lesional scalp, most notably alopecia totalis/universalis, outstripped normal scalp in clonality.

Sequencing relied on a cDNA template that was reverse transcribed from extracted RNA. The method was immunoSEQ multiplex PCR; TCRdb's version includes in-frame clones alone and lacks a portion of them. Of around 210,000 clones in the sample, over 60% were seen once. The receptor comes from a human donor with alopecia areata. The V gene is TRBV6-1, the J gene TRBJ1-2; possible D gene TRBD1, 5 bases. The sequencing used CD4+ T cells sorted from blood, collected at week 4, from a patient treated with tofacitinib. The CDR3 loop reads CASSGQPASGYTF. The CDR3 nucleotides read TGTGCCAGCAGTGGACAGCCAGCTAGTGGCTACACCTTC.